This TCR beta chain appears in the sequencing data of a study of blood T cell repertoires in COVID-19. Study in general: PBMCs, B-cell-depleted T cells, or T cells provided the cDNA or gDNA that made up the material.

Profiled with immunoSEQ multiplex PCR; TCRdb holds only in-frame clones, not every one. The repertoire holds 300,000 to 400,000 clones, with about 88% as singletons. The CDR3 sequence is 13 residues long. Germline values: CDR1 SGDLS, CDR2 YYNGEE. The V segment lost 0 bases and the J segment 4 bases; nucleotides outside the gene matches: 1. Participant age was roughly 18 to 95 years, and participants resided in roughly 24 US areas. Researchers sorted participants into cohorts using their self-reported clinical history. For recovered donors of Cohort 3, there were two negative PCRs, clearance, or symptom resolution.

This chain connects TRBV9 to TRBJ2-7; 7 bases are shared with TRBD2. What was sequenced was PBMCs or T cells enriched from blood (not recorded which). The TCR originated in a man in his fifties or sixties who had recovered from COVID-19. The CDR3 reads CASSVGLAYEQYF. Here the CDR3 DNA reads TGTGCCAGCAGCGTAGGACTAGCATACGAGCAGTACTTC.